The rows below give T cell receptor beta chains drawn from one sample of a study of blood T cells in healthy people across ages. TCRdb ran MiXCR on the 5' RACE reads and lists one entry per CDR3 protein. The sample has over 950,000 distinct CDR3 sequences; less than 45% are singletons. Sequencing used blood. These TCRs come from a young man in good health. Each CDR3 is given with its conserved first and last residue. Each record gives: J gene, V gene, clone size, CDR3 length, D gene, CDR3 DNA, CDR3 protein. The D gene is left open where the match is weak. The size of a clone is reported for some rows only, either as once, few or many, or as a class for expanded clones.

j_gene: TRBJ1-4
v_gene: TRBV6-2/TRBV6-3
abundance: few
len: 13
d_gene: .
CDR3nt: TGTGCCAGCAGTGTTACAGGTGGCGAAAAACTGTTTTTT
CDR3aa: CASSVTGGEKLFF

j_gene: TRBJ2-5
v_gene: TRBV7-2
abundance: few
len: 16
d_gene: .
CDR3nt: TGTGCCAGCAGCTTAGGAGGCTACAGGTATCAAGAGACCCAGTACTTC
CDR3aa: CASSLGGYRYQETQYF

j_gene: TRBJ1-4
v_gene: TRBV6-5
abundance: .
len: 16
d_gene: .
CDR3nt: TGTGCCAGCAGTTACTCGATAGGTCAGGGTGGTGAAAAACTGTTTTTT
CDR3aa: CASSYSIGQGGEKLFF

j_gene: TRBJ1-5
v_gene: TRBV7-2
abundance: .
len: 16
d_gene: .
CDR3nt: TGTGCCAGCAGCTTATTAGGACTATATAGCAATCAGCCCCAGCATTTT
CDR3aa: CASSLLGLYSNQPQHF

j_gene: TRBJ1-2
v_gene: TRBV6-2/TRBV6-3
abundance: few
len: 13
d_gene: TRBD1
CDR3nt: TGTGCCAGCGAGATTCGACAGGGGTCTGGCTACACCTTC
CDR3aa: CASEIRQGSGYTF

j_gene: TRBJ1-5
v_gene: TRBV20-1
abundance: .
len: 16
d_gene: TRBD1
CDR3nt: TGCAGTGCCAACCCCGGGACAGGGTATAGCAATCAGCCCCAGCATTTT
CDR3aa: CSANPGTGYSNQPQHF

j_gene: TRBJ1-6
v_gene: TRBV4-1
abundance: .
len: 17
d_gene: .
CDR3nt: TGCGCCAGCAGCCAGCACGACAGCAACTCCTATAATTCACCCCTCCACTTT
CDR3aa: CASSQHDSNSYNSPLHF

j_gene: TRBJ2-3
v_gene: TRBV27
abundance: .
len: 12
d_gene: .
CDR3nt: TGTGCCAGCAGGACTATGACAGATACGCAGTATTTT
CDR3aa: CASRTMTDTQYF

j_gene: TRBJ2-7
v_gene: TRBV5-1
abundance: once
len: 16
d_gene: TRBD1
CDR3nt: TGCGCCAGCAGCCCAAGGCTCGACAGGGGAGCCTACGAGCAGTACTTC
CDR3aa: CASSPRLDRGAYEQYF

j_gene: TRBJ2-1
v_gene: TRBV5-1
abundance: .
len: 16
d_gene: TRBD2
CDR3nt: TGCGCCAGCAGCCATGGAGGACTAGCGGGAGGAAATGAGCAGTTCTTC
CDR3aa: CASSHGGLAGGNEQFF

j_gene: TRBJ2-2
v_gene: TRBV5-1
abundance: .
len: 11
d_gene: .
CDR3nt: TGCGCCAGCATGACCCGAGGGGAGCTGTTTTTT
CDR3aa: CASMTRGELFF

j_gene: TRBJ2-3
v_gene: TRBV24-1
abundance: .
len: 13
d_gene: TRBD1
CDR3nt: TGTGCCACCAGGGGACAGCATACAGATACGCAGTATTTT
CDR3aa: CATRGQHTDTQYF

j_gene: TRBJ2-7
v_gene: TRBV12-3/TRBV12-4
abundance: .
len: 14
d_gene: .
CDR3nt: TGTGCCAGCAGCAAAGACGGGGGGCAGTACGAGCAGTACTTC
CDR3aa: CASSKDGGQYEQYF

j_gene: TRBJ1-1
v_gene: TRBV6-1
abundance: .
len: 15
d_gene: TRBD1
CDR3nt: TGTGCCAGCAGTCAAGCGGGACAGGGGGGTGATGAAGCTTTCTTT
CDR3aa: CASSQAGQGGDEAFF

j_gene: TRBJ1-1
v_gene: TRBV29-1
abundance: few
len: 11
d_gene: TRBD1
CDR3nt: TGCAGCTCCCAGGGGGGCACTGAAGCTTTCTTT
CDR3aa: CSSQGGTEAFF

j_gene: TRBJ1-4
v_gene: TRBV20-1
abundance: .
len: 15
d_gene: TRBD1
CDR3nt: TGCAGTGCCAGGGGGTTGGGACAGGCGAATGAAAAACTGTTTTTT
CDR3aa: CSARGLGQANEKLFF

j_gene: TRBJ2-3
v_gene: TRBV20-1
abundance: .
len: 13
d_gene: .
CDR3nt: TGCAGTGCTAGCTCTAAAGGAGACGGCCAGCAGTATTTT
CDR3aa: CSASSKGDGQQYF

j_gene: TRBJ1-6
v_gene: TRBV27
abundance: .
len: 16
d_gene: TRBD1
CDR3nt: TGTGCCAGCAGTTTAAATTACAGGGGTAGAAATTCACCCCTCCACTTT
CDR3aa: CASSLNYRGRNSPLHF